Listed below are T cell receptor beta chains from one sample, sequenced in a study of blood T cell repertoires in COVID-19. Clones were read by immunoSEQ multiplex PCR, and TCRdb kept only the in-frame ones, dropping some. The profile shows about 75,000 clones, roughly 70% of them singletons. The sample comprised peripheral blood. The receptors originated from a human donor with acute or convalescent COVID-19. The donor label of this sample is uncertain. Each CDR3 is given with its conserved first and last residue.

j_call v_call cdr3_aa
TRBJ1-3 TRBV27 CASNIRVIGNTIYF
TRBJ1-2 TRBV6-6 CASSYSEFYYGYTF
TRBJ2-3 TRBV5-6 CASSLETSGGDTQYF
TRBJ1-1 TRBV5-5 CASRKDTYTEAFF
TRBJ2-1 TRBV28 CASRPSTGLVLYEQFF
TRBJ2-7 TRBV28 CASRSGQGARSSYEQYF
TRBJ1-4 TRBV18 CASSPQAGFRATNEKLFF
TRBJ2-5 TRBV10-3 CAISEELADQETQYF
TRBJ2-6 TRBV21-1 CASSTSGTGGASGANVLTF
TRBJ1-1 TRBV5-4 CASSLRGGMNTEAFF
TRBJ2-7 TRBV13 CASSSRTSGRLSSYEQYF
TRBJ1-1 TRBV3-1/TRBV3-2 CASSQLGRNTEAFF
TRBJ2-2 TRBV3-1/TRBV3-2 CASSSRVTGELFF
TRBJ1-1 TRBV2 CASSVQAGMNTEAFF
TRBJ1-4 TRBV5-1 CASSGQGAGEKLFF
TRBJ1-5 TRBV6-2/TRBV6-3 CASSYSGALSNQPQHF
TRBJ2-3 TRBV6-5 CAGRRRATDTQYF